This paragraph covers one T cell receptor beta chain sequence. Its antigen is undetermined. The junction shows a germline mismatch at one end, possibly a read error. The CDR3 runs to 11 residues. Germline CDR1 SQVTM, CDR2 ANQGSEA. The sample belongs to a study of tumor-infiltrating lymphocytes in localized non-small cell lung cancer. Regarding the study as a whole: Different pieces of the same tissue were used for each assay.

Profiling relied on immunoSEQ multiplex PCR, and the TCRdb table lists in-frame clones only, not all of them. The sample shows about 12,000 clones, over 80% of them seen only once. Specimen: lung tumor tissue. The clonotype comes from a human donor with non-small cell lung cancer. This chain connects TRBV29-1 to TRBJ2-1; D gene ambiguous. In DNA form, the CDR3 reads TGTTCGGTGGCTAACTACAATGAGCAGTTCTTC. Translation gives CSVANYNEQFF.